This T cell receptor (beta chain) is drawn from a study of blood T cell repertoires in COVID-19. About the study: The study drew acute and convalescent COVID-19 samples from the United States, Italy and Spain.

The CDR3 spans 15 residues. V lost 6 bases and J lost 1; bases outside the gene matches: 5. The germline V gene has CDR1 SGHTA and CDR2 FQGTGA. Original processing notes: Using reference gene primer amplification, nucleated cell counts were estimated. Some clones are missing from TCRdb's copy, which holds only in-frame ones; the method was immunoSEQ multiplex PCR. V, J and clone size are taken as reported in that table, and D and trimming were inferred from the DNA itself. In the table there are about half a million clones, 80% to 90% of which are singletons. The table lists this clone with a few counts.

Material: peripheral blood. This clonotype was sampled from a human donor in a cohort sampled during active COVID-19. The chain has TRBV7-3 and TRBJ2-1, with 8 bases identical to TRBD2. CDR3 sequence reads: CASSSSGRSYNEQFF. The CDR3, as DNA: TGTGCCAGCAGTTCAAGCGGGAGATCCTACAATGAGCAGTTCTTC. Complete variable domain (other parts from reference TRBV7-3 and TRBJ2-1): GAGVSQTPSNKVTEKGKYVELRCDPISGHTALYWYRQSLGQGPEFLIYFQGTGAADDSGLPNDRFFAVRPEGSVSTLKIQRTERGDSAVYLCASSSSGRSYNEQFFGPGTRLTVL.